This T cell receptor (beta chain) was found in a study of radiotherapy plus CTLA-4 blockade in lung cancer. At the level of the study: Objective response was observed in about 19% of patients, and disease control in 30% to 35%. Notes on the study in general: Response was reportedly best predicted by early blood T cell clone dynamics, with interferon-beta. Blood-borne expansion of tumor-derived TCR clones followed radiotherapy plus ipilimumab.

The trim removed 5 bases at V and 0 bases at J, leaving 10 bases unmatched. Germline V gene data show CDR1 as SEHNR and CDR2 as FQNEAQ (reference sequence). CDR3 length: 17 amino acids. Using immunoSEQ multiplex PCR, the repertoire was profiled, and TCRdb retains in-frame clones only, with some absent. There are roughly 97,000 clones in the sample; roughly 74% occur only once, and around 2.7% lies in the top ten. The study treated chemo-refractory metastatic non-small-cell lung cancer patients with focal radiation plus ipilimumab CTLA-4 blockade. This clone has more than one count but fewer than ten. Its antigen is undetermined.

The clonotype was recovered from a human donor with non-small cell lung cancer who had a partial response to radiotherapy plus ipilimumab. Some clones in this sample may be carry-over from other donors' samples. The chain recombines TRBV7-9 with TRBJ1-3; TRBD1 aligns across 7 bases. The sequencing here drew on peripheral blood, taken from a patient treated with radiotherapy plus ipilimumab. This chain's CDR3 is CASSRWRSGGSGNTIYF. The CDR3 coding sequence is TGTGCCAGCAGCCGTTGGAGGTCAGGGGGCTCTGGAAACACCATATATTTT.